The clone carrying this TCR beta chain was recorded at least ten times. The sample comes from a study of T-cell reconstitution after alpha-beta-depleted transplantation in children. V gave up 2 bases and J gave up 1 base, with 16 bases separating them. The V gene's germline CDR1 is SGHRS and CDR2 YFSETQ. This CDR3 spans 18 amino acids. Preparation of the TCRbeta library used unique molecular identifiers. TCRdb reanalysed the PCR reads using MiXCR and keeps one entry per CDR3 protein. The sample holds some 500,000 distinct CDR3 sequences, approximately 20% seen once. This material consisted of PBMCs from the stem cell graft donor, taken from the stem cell graft. The origin of this receptor is a human donor who donated a stem cell graft to a child with acute lymphoblastic leukemia. This chain uses TRBV5-1 with TRBJ2-6, with D possibly called TRBD1 or TRBD2 (5 bases each). CDR3: CASSLSGTSTSGANVLTF. CDR3 coding DNA: TGCGCCAGCAGCTTATCCGGGACGTCGACTTCTGGGGCCAACGTCCTGACTTTC.